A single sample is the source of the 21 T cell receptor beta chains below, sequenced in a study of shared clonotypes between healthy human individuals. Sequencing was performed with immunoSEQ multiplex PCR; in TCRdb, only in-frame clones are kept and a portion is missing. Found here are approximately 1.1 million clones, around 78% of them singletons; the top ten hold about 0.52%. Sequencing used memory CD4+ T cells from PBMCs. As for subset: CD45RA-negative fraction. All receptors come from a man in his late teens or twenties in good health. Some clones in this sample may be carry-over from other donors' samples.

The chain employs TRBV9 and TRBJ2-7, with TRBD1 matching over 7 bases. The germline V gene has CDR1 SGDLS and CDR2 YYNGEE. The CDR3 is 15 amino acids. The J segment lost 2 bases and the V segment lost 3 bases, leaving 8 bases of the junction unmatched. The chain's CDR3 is CASSGGQARAYEQYF. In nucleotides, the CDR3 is TGTGCCAGCAGCGGAGGACAGGCCCGCGCCTACGAGCAGTACTTC.

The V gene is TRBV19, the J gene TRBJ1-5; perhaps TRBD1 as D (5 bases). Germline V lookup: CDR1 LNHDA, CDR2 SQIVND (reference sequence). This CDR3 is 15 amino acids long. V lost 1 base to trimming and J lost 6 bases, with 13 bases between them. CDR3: CASSIGVGGAQPQHF. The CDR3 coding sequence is TGTGCCAGTAGTATAGGGGTGGGAGGGGCTCAGCCCCAGCATTTT.

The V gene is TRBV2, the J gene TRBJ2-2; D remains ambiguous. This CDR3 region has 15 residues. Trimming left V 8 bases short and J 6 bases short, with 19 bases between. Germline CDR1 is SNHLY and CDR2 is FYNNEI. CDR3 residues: CASGEAPYNAGELFF. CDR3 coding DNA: TGTGCCAGCGGAGAGGCCCCCTACAATGCCGGGGAGCTGTTTTTT.

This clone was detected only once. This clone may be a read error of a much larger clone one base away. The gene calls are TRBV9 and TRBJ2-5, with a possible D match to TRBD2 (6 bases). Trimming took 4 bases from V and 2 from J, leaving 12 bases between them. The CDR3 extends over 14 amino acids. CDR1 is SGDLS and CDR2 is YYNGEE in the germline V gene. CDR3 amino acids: CASSPRTTQETQYF. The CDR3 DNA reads TGTGCCAGCAGCCCCCGGACTACACAAGAGACCCAGTACTTC.

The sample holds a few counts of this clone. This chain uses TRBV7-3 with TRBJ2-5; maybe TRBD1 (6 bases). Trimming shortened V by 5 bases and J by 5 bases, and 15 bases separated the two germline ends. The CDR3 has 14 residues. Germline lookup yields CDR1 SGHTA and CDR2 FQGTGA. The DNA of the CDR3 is TGTGCCAGCAGCAAGGGTGGGCAGGGGGAGACCCAGTACTTC. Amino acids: CASSKGGQGETQYF.

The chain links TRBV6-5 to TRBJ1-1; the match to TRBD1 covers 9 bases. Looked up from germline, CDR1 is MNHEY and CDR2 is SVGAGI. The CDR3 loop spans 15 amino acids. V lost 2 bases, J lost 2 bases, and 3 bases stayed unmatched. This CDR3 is CASSYGTGTNTEAFF. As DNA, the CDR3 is TGTGCCAGCAGTTACGGGACAGGGACTAACACTGAAGCTTTCTTT.

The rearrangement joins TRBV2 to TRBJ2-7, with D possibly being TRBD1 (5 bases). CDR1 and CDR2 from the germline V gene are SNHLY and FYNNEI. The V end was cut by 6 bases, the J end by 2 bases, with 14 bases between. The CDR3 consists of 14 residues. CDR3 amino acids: CASRGDSSPYEQYF. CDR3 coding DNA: TGTGCCAGCAGAGGAGACAGCAGCCCCTACGAGCAGTACTTC.

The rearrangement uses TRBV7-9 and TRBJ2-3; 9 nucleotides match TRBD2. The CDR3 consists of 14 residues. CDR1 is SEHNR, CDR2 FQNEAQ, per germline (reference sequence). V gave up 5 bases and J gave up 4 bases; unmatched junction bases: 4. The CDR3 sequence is CASSPGLASDTQYF. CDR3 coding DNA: TGTGCCAGCAGCCCGGGACTAGCATCAGATACGCAGTATTTT.

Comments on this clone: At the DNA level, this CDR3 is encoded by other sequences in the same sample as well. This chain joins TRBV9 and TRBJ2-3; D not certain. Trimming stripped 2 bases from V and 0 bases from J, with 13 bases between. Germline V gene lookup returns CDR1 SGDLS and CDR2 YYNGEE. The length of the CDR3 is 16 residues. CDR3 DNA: TGTGCCAGCAGCGTGGTGGGTGGGGTTAGCACAGATACGCAGTATTTT. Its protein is CASSVVGGVSTDTQYF.

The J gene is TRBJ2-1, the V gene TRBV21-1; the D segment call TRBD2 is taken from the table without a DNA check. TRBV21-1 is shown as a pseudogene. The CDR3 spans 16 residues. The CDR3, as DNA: TGTGCCAGCAGCAGAACTAGCGGGAGCTCCTACAATGAGCAGTTCTTC. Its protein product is CASSRTSGSSYNEQFF.

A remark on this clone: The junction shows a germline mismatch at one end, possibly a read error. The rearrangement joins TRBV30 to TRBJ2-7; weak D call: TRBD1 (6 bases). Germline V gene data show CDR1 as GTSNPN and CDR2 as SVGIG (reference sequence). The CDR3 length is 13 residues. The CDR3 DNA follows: TGTGCCTGGAACCTACTATCAGGGGCCCGCCTTGGCTTC. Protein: CAWNLLSGARLGF.

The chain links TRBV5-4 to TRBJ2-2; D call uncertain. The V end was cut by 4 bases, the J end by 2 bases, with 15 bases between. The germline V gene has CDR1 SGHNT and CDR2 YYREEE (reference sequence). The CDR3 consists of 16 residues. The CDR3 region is CASSPAPISNTGELFF. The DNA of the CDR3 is TGTGCCAGCAGCCCCGCCCCGATTAGTAACACCGGGGAGCTGTTTTTT.

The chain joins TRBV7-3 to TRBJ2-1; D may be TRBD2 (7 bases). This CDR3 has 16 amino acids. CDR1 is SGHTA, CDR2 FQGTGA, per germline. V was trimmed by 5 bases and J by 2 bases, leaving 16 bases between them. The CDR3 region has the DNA TGTGCCAGCAGCCGAGACGGGGGGCGCCCCTACAATGAGCAGTTCTTC. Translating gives CASSRDGGRPYNEQFF.

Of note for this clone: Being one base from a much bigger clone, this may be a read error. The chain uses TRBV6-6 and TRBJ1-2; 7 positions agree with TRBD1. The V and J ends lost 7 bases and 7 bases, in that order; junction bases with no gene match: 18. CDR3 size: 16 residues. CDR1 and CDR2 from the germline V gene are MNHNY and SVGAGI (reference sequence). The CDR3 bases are TGTGCCAGCACCGTGACAGGGTTAGCGGTCGGTGGTGGCTACACCTTC. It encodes CASTVTGLAVGGGYTF.

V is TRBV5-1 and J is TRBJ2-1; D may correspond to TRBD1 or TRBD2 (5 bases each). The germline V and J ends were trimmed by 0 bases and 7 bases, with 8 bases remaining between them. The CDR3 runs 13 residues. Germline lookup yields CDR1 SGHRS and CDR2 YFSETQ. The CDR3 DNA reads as TGCGCCAGCAGCTTGGGCTGGGGGAATGAGCAGTTCTTC. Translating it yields CASSLGWGNEQFF.

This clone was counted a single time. The CDR3 reads CASSDTGQSYNEQFF. Written as DNA, the CDR3 is TGTGCCAGCAGTGACACTGGACAGTCGTACAATGAGCAGTTCTTC. V usage is TRBV2 and J usage is TRBJ2-1, with TRBD1 as a possible D gene (6 bases). Trimming removed 3 bases from V and 4 bases from J, with 13 bases in between. CDR1 SNHLY and CDR2 FYNNEI come from the germline V gene. This CDR3 is built from 15 residues.

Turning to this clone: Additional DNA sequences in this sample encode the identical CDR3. The CDR3 DNA is TGCAGTGCTAGGGAATTCTATGGCTACACCTTC. It encodes CSAREFYGYTF. The chain couples TRBV20-1 to TRBJ1-2; no clear D. Germline CDR1 DFQATT, CDR2 SNEGSKA (reference sequence). The CDR3 sequence is 11 residues long. V gave up 3 bases and J gave up 4 bases, with 6 bases separating them.

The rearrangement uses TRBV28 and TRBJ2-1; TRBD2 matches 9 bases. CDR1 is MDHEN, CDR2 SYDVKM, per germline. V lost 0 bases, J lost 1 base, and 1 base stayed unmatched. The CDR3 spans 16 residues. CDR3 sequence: CASSLWAGGSYNEQFF. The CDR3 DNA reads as TGTGCCAGCAGTTTATGGGCGGGAGGGTCCTACAATGAGCAGTTCTTC.

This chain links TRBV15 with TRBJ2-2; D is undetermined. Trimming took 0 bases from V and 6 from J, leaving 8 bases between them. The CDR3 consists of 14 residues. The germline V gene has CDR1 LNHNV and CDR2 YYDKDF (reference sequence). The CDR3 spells CATSRDIRAGELFF. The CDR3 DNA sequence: TGTGCCACCAGCAGAGATATAAGGGCCGGGGAGCTGTTTTTT.

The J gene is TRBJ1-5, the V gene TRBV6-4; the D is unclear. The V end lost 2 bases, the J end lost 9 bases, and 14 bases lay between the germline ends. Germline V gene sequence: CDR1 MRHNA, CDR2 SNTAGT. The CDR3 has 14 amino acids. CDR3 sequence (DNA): TGTGCCAGCAGTGACGTGCCGGTGTGGGGGCCCCAGCATTTT. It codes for CASSDVPVWGPQHF.

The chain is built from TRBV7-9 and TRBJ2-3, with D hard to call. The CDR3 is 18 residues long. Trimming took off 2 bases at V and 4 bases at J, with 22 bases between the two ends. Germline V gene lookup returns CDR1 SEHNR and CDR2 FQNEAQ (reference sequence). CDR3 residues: CASSLRRAPGGEADTQYF. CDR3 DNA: TGTGCCAGCAGCTTAAGACGGGCGCCCGGTGGGGAAGCAGATACGCAGTATTTT.